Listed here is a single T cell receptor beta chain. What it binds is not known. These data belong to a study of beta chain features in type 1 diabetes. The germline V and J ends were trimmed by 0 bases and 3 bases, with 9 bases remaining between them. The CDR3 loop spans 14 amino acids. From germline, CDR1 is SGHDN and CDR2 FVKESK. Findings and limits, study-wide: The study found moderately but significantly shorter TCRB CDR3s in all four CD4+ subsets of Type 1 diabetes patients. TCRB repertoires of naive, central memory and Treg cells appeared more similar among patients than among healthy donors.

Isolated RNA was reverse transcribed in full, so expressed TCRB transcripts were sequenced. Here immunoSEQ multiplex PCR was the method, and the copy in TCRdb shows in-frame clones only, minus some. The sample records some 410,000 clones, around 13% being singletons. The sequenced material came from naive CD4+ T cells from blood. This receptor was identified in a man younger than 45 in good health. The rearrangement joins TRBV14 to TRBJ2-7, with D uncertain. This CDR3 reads CASSQDLPNYEQYV. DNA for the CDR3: TGTGCCAGCAGCCAAGATTTGCCTAACTACGAGCAGTACGTC.